Listed below are T cell receptor beta chains from one sample, sequenced in a study of cytomegalovirus exposure and HLA in healthy donors. Data came from immunoSEQ multiplex PCR; TCRdb stores just in-frame clones and leaves some out. The data contain about 140,000 clones, 60% to 80% of them singletons. The specimen was PBMCs. These receptors were taken from a male donor in good health and CMV-seronegative. The CDR3 runs from the conserved cysteine through the conserved F or W. D genes are given only for firm matches. A clone size is listed for some rows: how often the clone was seen (once, few, many), or a class if it is expanded.

CAWSPWGRGDEKLFF,TGTGCCTGGAGTCCTTGGGGGAGGGGTGATGAAAAACTGTTTTTT,NA,NA,TRBV30,TRBJ1-4
CATSRERLLSGYTF,TGTGCCACCAGCAGAGAGCGGCTACTATCTGGCTACACCTTC,NA,NA,TRBV15,TRBJ1-2
CASSPSGMAYGYTF,TGTGCCAGCAGCCCGAGCGGAATGGCGTATGGCTACACCTTC,NA,NA,TRBV7-6,TRBJ1-2
CASSLAPTEAFF,TGTGCCAGCAGCTTGGCTCCCACTGAAGCTTTCTTT,NA,NA,TRBV5-4,TRBJ1-1
CASSVATGNYGYTF,TGTGCCAGCAGCGTAGCTACGGGGAACTATGGCTACACCTTC,NA,NA,TRBV9,TRBJ1-2
CASSVRDRNNSPLHF,TGTGCCAGCAGTGTGCGGGACAGAAATAATTCACCCCTCCACTTT,TRBD1,NA,TRBV2,TRBJ1-6
CASTLNQGSSYNSPLHF,TGTGCCAGCACCCTCAACCAGGGGTCCTCCTATAATTCACCCCTCCACTTT,NA,NA,TRBV7-2,TRBJ1-6
CASSRRTSGGAREQFF,TGCGCCAGCAGCCGAAGGACTAGCGGGGGGGCCAGGGAGCAGTTCTTC,TRBD2,once,TRBV4-3,TRBJ2-1
CASSLRGGPGGYTF,TGTGCCAGCAGCTTGAGGGGAGGCCCCGGCGGCTACACCTTC,NA,NA,TRBV5-6,TRBJ1-2
CASIPTGAGNTIYF,TGTGCCAGCATCCCAACAGGGGCTGGAAACACCATATATTTT,TRBD1,NA,TRBV2,TRBJ1-3
CASSQEIQGGNQPQHF,TGTGCCAGCTCGCAGGAAATACAGGGGGGCAATCAGCCCCAGCATTTT,TRBD1,NA,TRBV18,TRBJ1-5
CASSPAGRETQYF,TGTGCCAGCAGTCCAGCGGGGAGGGAGACCCAGTACTTC,TRBD2,NA,TRBV25-1,TRBJ2-5
CASSQDERGSVLEKLFF,TGCGCCAGCAGCCAAGACGAAAGGGGGAGCGTTCTTGAAAAACTGTTTTTT,NA,few,TRBV4-3,TRBJ1-4
CASSPRVAGDTGELFF,TGCGCCAGCAGCCCCCGGGTAGCGGGGGACACCGGGGAGCTGTTTTTT,TRBD2,NA,TRBV5-1,TRBJ2-2
CASRRQGPIIFF,TGTGCCAGCAGAAGACAGGGGCCTATAATATTCTTC,TRBD1,NA,TRBV7-2,TRBJ2-1
CASSENSRYLSYEQYF,TGTGCCAGCAGTGAAAACAGCCGCTACCTCTCCTACGAGCAGTACTTC,NA,NA,TRBV6-1,TRBJ2-7
CASSPDRSNYGYTF,TGTGCCAGCAGCCCGGACAGATCTAACTATGGCTACACCTTC,NA,once,TRBV13,TRBJ1-2
CASSLAGGATGELFF,TGTGCCAGCAGCTTGGCAGGGGGCGCCACCGGGGAGCTGTTTTTT,TRBD1,NA,TRBV5-4,TRBJ2-2
CASNDRGSYTEAFF,TGCGCCAGCAACGACAGGGGATCGTACACTGAAGCTTTCTTT,TRBD1,NA,TRBV5-1,TRBJ1-1
CSVRTGGTNEKLFF,TGCAGCGTTCGGACAGGGGGGACTAATGAAAAACTGTTTTTT,TRBD1,NA,TRBV29-1,TRBJ1-4
CATALGQGDGYTF,TGTGCCACCGCGCTGGGCCAGGGGGATGGCTACACCTTC,TRBD1,NA,TRBV10-3,TRBJ1-2
CASSEGLLTDTQYF,TGTGCCAGCAGTGAGGGACTTCTCACAGATACGCAGTATTTT,NA,few,TRBV2,TRBJ2-3
CASSAQGSTDTQYF,TGTGCCAGCAGCGCACAGGGAAGCACAGATACGCAGTATTTT,NA,NA,TRBV9,TRBJ2-3
CASSNDRVASEAFF,TGTGCCAGCAGCAACGACAGGGTAGCGTCTGAAGCTTTCTTT,TRBD1,few,TRBV5-6,TRBJ1-1
CASRGTASYEQYF,TGTGCCAGCAGGGGGACAGCCTCCTACGAGCAGTACTTC,TRBD1,once,TRBV2,TRBJ2-7
CASSVGQYSYTF,TGTGCCAGCAGCGTAGGACAGTATTCCTACACCTTC,NA,NA,TRBV9,TRBJ1-2
CSILSPSGGSTDTQYF,TGCAGCATCTTGAGCCCTAGCGGGGGTAGTACAGATACGCAGTATTTT,TRBD2,NA,TRBV29-1,TRBJ2-3
CASSPGTASYEQYF,TGTGCCAGCTCACCAGGGACAGCGAGCTACGAGCAGTACTTC,TRBD1,NA,TRBV18,TRBJ2-7
CASSPAGGLSTDTQYF,TGCGCCAGCAGCCCTGCAGGGGGACTTAGCACAGATACGCAGTATTTT,NA,NA,TRBV5-1,TRBJ2-3
CASTGDTQYF,TGTGCCAGCACGGGGGATACGCAGTATTTT,NA,NA,TRBV7-9,TRBJ2-3
CASSQGQGSNEKLFF,TGCGCCAGCAGCCAAGGACAGGGCTCTAATGAAAAACTGTTTTTT,TRBD1,NA,TRBV4-3,TRBJ1-4
CASSPYGRYNEKLFF,TGTGCCAGCTCACCCTACGGGAGATATAATGAAAAACTGTTTTTT,NA,NA,TRBV18,TRBJ1-4
CASTYGGGTEAFF,TGTGCCAGCACCTACGGGGGAGGCACTGAAGCTTTCTTT,NA,NA,TRBV2,TRBJ1-1
CARSLADRGGSPLHF,TGTGCCAGAAGCTTGGCGGACAGGGGAGGTTCACCCCTCCACTTT,TRBD1,NA,TRBV5-3,TRBJ1-6
CASSLGGAGGNTIYF,TGTGCCAGCAGTTTAGGGGGGGCAGGTGGAAACACCATATATTTT,NA,NA,TRBV27,TRBJ1-3
CASSVGLADTDTQYF,TGTGCCAGCAGTGTAGGACTAGCGGACACAGATACGCAGTATTTT,TRBD2,NA,TRBV9,TRBJ2-3
CAWGLAGGPYEQYF,TGTGCCTGGGGGCTAGCGGGGGGGCCCTACGAGCAGTACTTC,TRBD2,NA,TRBV30,TRBJ2-7
CASSSGLGMTWLFF,TGTGCCAGCAGCTCCGGACTGGGTATGACGTGGCTGTTTTTT,NA,NA,TRBV7-6,TRBJ1-4
CASSQDGKETQYF,TGCGCCAGCTCTCAGGACGGGAAAGAGACCCAGTACTTC,NA,few,TRBV5-1,TRBJ2-5
CASSKREGETQYF,TGTGCCAGCAGCAAACGGGAAGGAGAGACCCAGTACTTC,NA,once,TRBV7-2,TRBJ2-5
CAWSPGFNNQPQHF,TGTGCCTGGAGTCCGGGGTTCAACAATCAGCCCCAGCATTTT,NA,NA,TRBV30,TRBJ1-5
CASSLSIFTDTQYF,TGTGCCAGCAGCTTGTCCATTTTCACAGATACGCAGTATTTT,NA,NA,TRBV5-6,TRBJ2-3
CASSHEGIIEPYNEQFF,TGTGCCAGCAGCCACGAGGGAATCATAGAACCTTACAATGAGCAGTTCTTC,NA,NA,TRBV7-2,TRBJ2-1
CASSEVTGGANVLTF,TGTGCCAGCAGTGAGGTGACGGGTGGGGCCAACGTCCTGACTTTC,NA,once,TRBV2,TRBJ2-6
CAWSVGGFNEKLFF,TGTGCCTGGAGTGTGGGGGGGTTTAATGAAAAACTGTTTTTT,NA,NA,TRBV30,TRBJ1-4
CASSLAGNTEAFF,TGTGCCAGCAGCTTGGCAGGGAACACTGAAGCTTTCTTT,NA,NA,TRBV7-9,TRBJ1-1
CVSSQVRTYTDTQYF,TGTGTCAGCAGCCAAGTAAGGACATACACAGATACGCAGTATTTT,NA,NA,TRBV14,TRBJ2-3
CASSMGQPLGGYTF,TGTGCCAGTAGTATGGGACAACCGTTGGGGGGCTACACCTTC,NA,NA,TRBV19,TRBJ1-2
CASSQGTAEDYGYTF,TGCGCCAGCAGCCAGGGGACAGCCGAGGACTATGGCTACACCTTC,TRBD1,NA,TRBV4-3,TRBJ1-2
CAISVGTGGYEQYF,TGTGCCATCAGTGTGGGGACAGGGGGCTACGAGCAGTACTTC,TRBD1,NA,TRBV10-3,TRBJ2-7
CASSYVFRGALETQYF,TGTGCCAGTAGCTACGTGTTTCGGGGGGCCCTAGAGACCCAGTACTTC,NA,few,TRBV19,TRBJ2-5
CALGVGQMNTEAFF,TGTGCCTTGGGAGTGGGACAGATGAACACTGAAGCTTTCTTT,TRBD1,NA,TRBV30,TRBJ1-1
CASRSTGTGDTEAFF,TGTGCCAGCAGGTCAACTGGGACAGGGGACACTGAAGCTTTCTTT,TRBD1,NA,TRBV7-9,TRBJ1-1
CASSYVGSDGYTF,TGTGCCAGCAGTTACGTGGGGAGCGATGGCTACACCTTC,NA,NA,TRBV6-5,TRBJ1-2
CATSSGANVLTF,TGTGCCACCTCCTCTGGGGCCAACGTCCTGACTTTC,NA,NA,TRBV10-3,TRBJ2-6
CASSLAQGSNYGYTF,TGTGCCAGCAGCTTAGCTCAGGGCTCTAACTATGGCTACACCTTC,NA,NA,TRBV7-8,TRBJ1-2
CASSALGLAGDNEQFF,TGTGCCAGCAGCGCCCTGGGCCTAGCGGGGGACAATGAGCAGTTCTTC,TRBD2,once,TRBV11-1,TRBJ2-1
CASPTAGQGFLGELFF,TGTGCCAGCCCAACCGCGGGACAGGGGTTCCTTGGGGAGCTGTTTTTT,TRBD1,NA,TRBV7-9,TRBJ2-2